The 20 T cell receptor beta chains below come from one sample, sequenced in a study of T cells expressing NK-cell markers. TCRdb reprocessed the 5' RACE reads, keeping one entry per CDR3 protein, no DNA. This repertoire comprises 440,000 or so distinct CDR3 sequences; its ten largest clones make up approximately 6.8%. The specimen sequenced was blood T cells: a sorted CD56 or NKG2C T cell subset, CD4+ or CD8+ T cells, or bulk PBMC T cells (not recorded which). The source of these receptors is a woman aged 18 to 75 in good health.

The chain links TRBV7-9 to TRBJ2-3; TCRdb designates TRBD2, a call that cannot be tested without DNA. This CDR3 is 16 amino acids long. Germline V lookup: CDR1 SEHNR, CDR2 FQNEAQ (reference sequence). CDR3 loop: CASSLAGLASTDTQYF.

The rearrangement uses TRBV20-1 and TRBJ1-2. CDR3 length: 12 residues. Germline V gene data show CDR1 as DFQATT and CDR2 as SNEGSKA (reference sequence). Here the CDR3 reads CSASRQPIGYTF.

The chain links TRBV29-1 to TRBJ2-7; lacking DNA, the TRBD1 call made by TCRdb goes unchecked. In germline, CDR1 is SQVTM, CDR2 ANQGSEA. This CDR3 has 11 residues. The CDR3 here is CSVLTGGEQYF.

This sequence joins TRBV28 and TRBJ2-5; as DNA is missing, the TRBD2 call by TCRdb cannot be tested. The CDR3 extends over 16 amino acids. Germline V CDR1 and CDR2: MDHEN, SYDVKM. CDR3 sequence reads: CASTLIGASGGETQYF.

V is TRBV3-1 and J is TRBJ1-1. Germline V lookup: CDR1 LGHDT, CDR2 YNNKEL (reference sequence). The CDR3 runs to 14 residues. The chain's CDR3 is CASSRRGGGTEAFF.

CDR3 amino acids: CASSLESGSTDTQYF. The chain is built from TRBV7-2 and TRBJ2-3. The CDR3 consists of 15 residues. From germline, CDR1 is SGHTA and CDR2 FQGNSA.

The chain couples TRBV12-3 or TRBV12-4 to TRBJ1-1; TCRdb designates TRBD1, a call that cannot be tested without DNA. The CDR3 is 12 amino acids. CDR3: CASIGGNTEAFF.

This chain uses TRBV18 with TRBJ1-1; TCRdb's D call of TRBD1 is untestable without DNA. This CDR3 is 13 amino acids long. Germline CDR1 and CDR2: KGHSH and LQKENI. Here the CDR3 reads CASSQDRGAEAFF. Variable domain in full (rest from reference TRBV18 and TRBJ1-1): NAGVMQNPRHLVRRRGQEARLRCSPMKGHSHVYWYRQLPEEGLKFMVYLQKENIIDESGMPKERFSAEFPKEGPSILRIQQVVRGDSAAYFCASSQDRGAEAFFGQGTRLTVV.

This chain uses TRBV6-1 with TRBJ2-5; the D call of TRBD2 rests on TCRdb alone, since no DNA is present to check it. Germline V CDR1 and CDR2: MNHNS, SASEGT. The CDR3 sequence is 14 residues long. The CDR3 region is CASRRLAQRETQYF.

This chain joins TRBV14 and TRBJ2-7; TCRdb designates TRBD1, a call that cannot be tested without DNA. CDR1 and CDR2 (germline): SGHDN, FVKESK. The CDR3 has 13 amino acids. The CDR3 region is CASSQQGYYEQYF.

The V call is TRBV29-1, the J call TRBJ1-2; no DNA is available, so the TRBD1 call from TCRdb remains unchecked. From germline, CDR1 is SQVTM and CDR2 ANQGSEA. This CDR3 has 16 residues. The CDR3 spells CSVEGTADPLTYGYTF.

The chain joins TRBV10-2 to TRBJ2-2; TCRdb indicates TRBD1, and absent DNA this call remains unverified. Germline-derived CDR1 and CDR2 are WSHSY and SAAADI. CDR3 length equals 14 residues. The CDR3 loop reads CASAGGPRTGELFF.

V usage is TRBV6-1 and J usage is TRBJ1-4; absent DNA, TCRdb's TRBD1 call cannot be checked. The CDR3 is 14 residues long. In germline, CDR1 is MNHNS, CDR2 SASEGT. The CDR3 here is CASNTGVIREKLFF.

The chain recombines TRBV5-1 with TRBJ2-5. The germline V gene has CDR1 SGHRS and CDR2 YFSETQ. The CDR3 covers 15 residues. The CDR3 loop reads CASSLAGASQETQYF.

The rearrangement uses TRBV13 and TRBJ1-4; TCRdb selects TRBD1, and the lack of DNA leaves this call unchecked. The CDR3 spans 14 residues. Per the germline V gene, CDR1 is PRHDT and CDR2 is FYEKMQ (reference sequence). CDR3: CASRRRDRNEKLFF. The entire variable domain, with the rest obtained from reference TRBV13 and TRBJ1-4, is as follows: AAGVIQSPRHLIKEKRETATLKCYPIPRHDTVYWYQQGPGQDPQFLISFYEKMQSDKGSIPDRFSAQQFSDYHSELNMSSLELGDSALYFCASRRRDRNEKLFFGSGTQLSVL.

V gene TRBV25-1 combines with J gene TRBJ1-3. The CDR3 runs 15 residues. Per the germline V gene, CDR1 is MGHDK and CDR2 is SYGVNS. CDR3 region: CASSELVGIENTIYF.

The rearrangement links TRBV11-2 to TRBJ1-1; TCRdb picks TRBD1, but there is no DNA to check that call. The CDR3 is 16 amino acids. Germline V gene lookup returns CDR1 SGHAT and CDR2 FQNNGV. The CDR3 here is CASSLYGRRENTEAFF.

The rearrangement links TRBV7-3 to TRBJ2-3; TCRdb designates TRBD1, a call that cannot be tested without DNA. Germline CDR1 is SGHTA and CDR2 is FQGTGA. This CDR3 spans 17 amino acids. CDR3 amino acids: CASSLSSGAVGTDTQYF.

J is TRBJ2-7 and V is TRBV7-2; the D call from TCRdb, TRBD1, cannot be confirmed without DNA. The germline V gene has CDR1 SGHTA and CDR2 FQGNSA. The CDR3 length is 17 residues. CDR3 loop: CASSLAGSGTAAYEQYF.

The rearrangement uses TRBV27 and TRBJ1-5; no DNA is available, so the TRBD1 call from TCRdb remains unchecked. CDR3 length equals 15 residues. Germline V CDR1 and CDR2: MNHEY, SMNVEV (reference sequence). The CDR3 sequence: CASSLATGSNQPQHF.